These T cell receptor beta chains were read from a single sample in a study of blood T cell repertoires in COVID-19. Profiled with immunoSEQ multiplex PCR; TCRdb holds only in-frame clones, not every one. The table shows some 300,000 clones, with under 90% occurring only once. Sequenced: PBMCs or T cells enriched from blood (not recorded which). The receptors shown here come from a woman aged 45-65 years who had been exposed to COVID-19. Both conserved end residues are part of each CDR3. The D gene is left open where the match is weak. Only some rows state a clone size, as once, few, many or a class for expanded clones.

TRBJ1-6 TRBD1 TRBV19 once TGTGCCAGTAGTATCGGGGGGTCTGGGACAGGGAATTCACCCCTCCACTTT CASSIGGSGTGNSPLHF
TRBJ1-1 NA TRBV2 NA TGTGCCAGCAGCGGGATCTCCACTGAAGCTTTCTTT CASSGISTEAFF
TRBJ1-2 NA TRBV3-1/TRBV3-2 NA TGTGCCAGCAGCCTACGAGGCAAAATTAACTATGGCTACACCTTC CASSLRGKINYGYTF
TRBJ2-3 NA TRBV19 NA TGTGCCAGTAGACCCGCCCAGGTGGATAGCACAGATACGCAGTATTTT CASRPAQVDSTDTQYF
TRBJ1-3 NA TRBV20-1 NA TGCAGTGCTAGCGGTGGAAACACCATATATTTT CSASGGNTIYF
TRBJ1-5 NA TRBV6-1 once TGTGCCAGCAGTGAATTCTTGTCTGGCAGCGAGTTAAGCAATCAGCCCCTGCATTTT CASSEFLSGSELSNQPLHF
TRBJ2-2 TRBD2 TRBV7-2 NA TGTGCCAGCAGCCTCTCCCTAGCGGGGGGGACGAACACCGGGGAGCTGTTTTTT CASSLSLAGGTNTGELFF
TRBJ1-2 NA TRBV5-4 NA TGTGCCAGCAGCCATACAGGGAATGGCTACACCTTC CASSHTGNGYTF
TRBJ2-2 NA TRBV6-4 NA TGTGCCAGCAGTATAGATGGCACCGGGGAGCTGTTTTTT CASSIDGTGELFF
TRBJ2-7 TRBD1 TRBV6-6 NA TGTGCCAGCAGTCCCGGGACAGGGGTTGATCGCTACGAGCAGTACTTC CASSPGTGVDRYEQYF
TRBJ2-1 TRBD2 TRBV11-3 NA TGTGCCAGCAGCTCCTCCGGGACTACCAACAATGAGCAGTTCTTC CASSSSGTTNNEQFF
TRBJ2-3 TRBD2 TRBV24-1 NA TGTGCCACCAGTGACAAGGGACTAGCGGGTGGCGGCACAGATACGCAGTATTTT CATSDKGLAGGGTDTQYF
TRBJ2-1 TRBD2 TRBV11-3 once TGTGCCAGCAGCTTAGACAGCGGGGGGCATGATGAGCAGTTCTTC CASSLDSGGHDEQFF
TRBJ2-3 TRBD1 TRBV25-1 NA TGTGCCACCCGAATCACAGGGGGCACAGATACGCAGTATTTT CATRITGGTDTQYF
TRBJ2-5 NA TRBV30 NA TGTGCCTGGAGTGTACTCTGGGGCGCCGAGACCCAGTACTTC CAWSVLWGAETQYF
TRBJ1-1 TRBD1 TRBV7-9 NA TGTGCCAGCAGCTTATCGACAGGGTATGGAGGTGAAGCTTTCTTT CASSLSTGYGGEAFF
TRBJ2-4 NA TRBV4-1 NA TGCGCCAGCAGCCAAGTAGATAGAAATTACTTAGCCAAAAACATTCAGTACTTC CASSQVDRNYLAKNIQYF